Listed below are T cell receptor beta chains from one sample, sequenced in a study of shared T cell receptors in the human thymus. TCRdb's table, derived via immunoSEQ multiplex PCR, lists solely in-frame clones and lacks some. The table shows roughly 500,000 clones, with 78% occurring only once. The sample also formed part of further work on human thymus T cells.

The sequenced material came from thymocytes. The receptors were sampled from a boy younger than two with a congenital heart defect. Each CDR3 is given with its conserved first and last residue.

TRBV19	TRBJ2-7	CASSKKGTLHPYEQYF
TRBV4-1	TRBJ1-3	CASSQVHTRISGNTIYF
TRBV27	TRBJ1-1	CASSFRGSVRRNTEAFF
TRBV12-5	TRBJ1-5	CASGLVVDREGQPQHF
TRBV18	TRBJ2-7	CASSPAPGVSREQYF
TRBV4-2	TRBJ2-7	CASSQGLAYEQYF
TRBV11-2	TRBJ2-1	CASSRRTSGDHEQFF
TRBV4-2	TRBJ1-5	CASSQDSPGVYSNQPQHF
TRBV5-1	TRBJ1-1	CASSLAGQGMNTEAFF
TRBV18	TRBJ2-1	CASSPTTSGTTRGQFF
TRBV6-5	TRBJ2-1	CASNRLADNEQFF
TRBV30	TRBJ2-1	CAWVSSGSNGEQFF
TRBV7-2	TRBJ2-7	CASSSEAAEQYF
TRBV6-6	TRBJ1-5	CASSQEGNQPQHF
TRBV7-9	TRBJ2-1	CASSLTGTSGTLIF
TRBV6-4	TRBJ1-5	CASSEEGEANQPQHF
TRBV21-1	TRBJ1-2	CASSRGGEGPEGYTF
TRBV7-3	TRBJ2-2	CASTPGLAGGRGTGELFF
TRBV20-1	TRBJ2-7	CSAEAAYEQYF
TRBV7-2	TRBJ2-7	CASSPRDRVDEQYF
TRBV6-6	TRBJ1-1	CASSWEGDRAREAFF
TRBV14	TRBJ2-2	CASSQDKREAGELFF
TRBV14	TRBJ2-3	CASSQDRQGSTDTQYF
TRBV28	TRBJ1-4	CASSFRQNEKLFF
TRBV5-1	TRBJ2-7	CASSLSDRVPSYEQYF
TRBV11-3	TRBJ2-7	CASSERLSSGLSSYEQYF
TRBV5-6	TRBJ2-7	CASSFQRDREQYF
TRBV29-1	TRBJ2-7	CSVRTGRGEQYF
TRBV9	TRBJ2-1	CASSWGGSEGEQFF
TRBV25-1	TRBJ2-3	CASSEVYGTSASTDTQYF
TRBV7-2	TRBJ2-3	CASSFRDFSTDTQYF
TRBV9	TRBJ2-7	CASSYSPQRETYEQYF
TRBV5-4	TRBJ2-3	CASSMGTSLAHTDTQYF
TRBV11-2	TRBJ2-3	CASSLGQHTDTQYF
TRBV7-8	TRBJ2-7	CASSSEGQGGLAGTYEQYF
TRBV18	TRBJ1-2	CASSPPGGTNYGYTF
TRBV15	TRBJ2-5	CATSRYMAGALSETQYF
TRBV9	TRBJ2-2	CASSPRPGTSGSGTGELFF
TRBV6-6	TRBJ1-5	CAASTGGAGNQPQHF
TRBV19	TRBJ2-7	CASSIAGVPYEQYF
TRBV19	TRBJ2-1	CASSIGGGRNNEQFF
TRBV6-4	TRBJ2-7	CASRAGLAVYYEQYF
TRBV27	TRBJ1-5	CASSLETGDQPQHF
TRBV28	TRBJ1-5	CASNSGQYSNQPQHF
TRBV4-2	TRBJ2-5	CASSQDWASGQETQYF
TRBV6-1	TRBJ1-2	CASGAEGKGYTF
TRBV4-3	TRBJ2-4	CASSQNRGSKNIQYF
TRBV2	TRBJ2-3	CASRPGLAGGGTDTQYF